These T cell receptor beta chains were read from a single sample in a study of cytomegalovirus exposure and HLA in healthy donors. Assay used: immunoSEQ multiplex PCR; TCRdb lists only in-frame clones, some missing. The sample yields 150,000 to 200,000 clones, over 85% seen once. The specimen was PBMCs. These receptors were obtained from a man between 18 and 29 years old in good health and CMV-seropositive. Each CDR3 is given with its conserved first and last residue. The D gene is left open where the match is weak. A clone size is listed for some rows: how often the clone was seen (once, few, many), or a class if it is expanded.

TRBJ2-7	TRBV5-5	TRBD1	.	CASSLRVGQGAYEQYF	TGTGCCAGCAGCTTGAGGGTGGGACAGGGGGCCTACGAGCAGTACTTC
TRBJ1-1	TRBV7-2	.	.	CASSLAGDTEAFF	TGTGCCAGCAGCCTCGCTGGAGACACTGAAGCTTTCTTT
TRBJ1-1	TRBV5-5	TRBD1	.	CASSFRQGPEAFF	TGTGCCAGCAGCTTTCGACAGGGCCCTGAAGCTTTCTTT
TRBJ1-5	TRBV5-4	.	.	CASSLGGSNQPQHF	TGTGCCAGCAGCTTGGGGGGCAGCAATCAGCCCCAGCATTTT
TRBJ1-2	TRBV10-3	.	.	CAIGPRSYTF	TGTGCCATCGGTCCGAGATCATACACCTTC
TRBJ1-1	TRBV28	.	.	CASSFRLNTEAFF	TGTGCCAGCAGTTTCCGTTTGAACACTGAAGCTTTCTTT
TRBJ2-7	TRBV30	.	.	CAWSVPPQLTSYEQYF	TGTGCCTGGAGTGTACCCCCGCAGTTAACCTCCTACGAGCAGTACTTC
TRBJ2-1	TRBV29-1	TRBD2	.	CSVEWAGSGRSYNEQFF	TGCAGCGTTGAATGGGCGGGGAGCGGGAGGTCGTACAATGAGCAGTTCTTC
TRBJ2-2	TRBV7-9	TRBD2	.	CASSKLAGDFTGELFF	TGTGCCAGCAGCAAACTAGCGGGAGATTTTACCGGGGAGCTGTTTTTT
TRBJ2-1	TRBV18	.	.	CASSANRENEQFF	TGTGCCAGCTCAGCAAACAGGGAGAATGAGCAGTTCTTC
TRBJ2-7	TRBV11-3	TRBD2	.	CASSLLGGASGSAYEQYF	TGTGCCAGCAGCTTATTAGGGGGGGCTAGCGGGAGCGCCTACGAGCAGTACTTC
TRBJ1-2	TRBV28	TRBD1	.	CASSLMATGGSYGYTF	TGTGCCAGCAGTTTAATGGCGACAGGGGGTAGCTATGGCTACACCTTC
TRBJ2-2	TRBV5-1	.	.	CASSLGQGTAGELFF	TGCGCCAGCAGCTTAGGTCAGGGGACGGCCGGGGAGCTGTTTTTT
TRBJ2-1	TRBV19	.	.	CASSFPPGLPNEQFF	TGTGCCAGTAGTTTCCCGCCGGGACTGCCTAATGAGCAGTTCTTC
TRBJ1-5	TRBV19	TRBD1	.	CASSWDRRRQPQHF	TGTGCCAGTAGCTGGGACAGGCGAAGACAGCCCCAGCATTTT
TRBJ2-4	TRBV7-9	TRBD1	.	CASSDTGAAKNIQYF	TGTGCCAGCAGCGATACAGGGGCAGCCAAAAACATTCAGTACTTC
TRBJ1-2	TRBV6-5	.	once	CASSSEQLKDYGYTF	TGTGCCAGCAGTTCCGAACAGTTAAAGGACTATGGCTACACCTTC
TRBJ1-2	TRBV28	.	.	CASSSWGPYGYTF	TGTGCCAGCAGTTCATGGGGGCCGTATGGCTACACCTTC
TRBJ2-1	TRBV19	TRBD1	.	CASSRTPSAGTGGNEQFF	TGTGCCAGTAGTCGGACCCCGTCCGCCGGGACAGGGGGAAATGAGCAGTTCTTC
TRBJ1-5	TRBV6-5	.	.	CASSYSRVKGQPQHF	TGTGCCAGCAGTTACTCGCGGGTGAAGGGCCAGCCCCAGCATTTT
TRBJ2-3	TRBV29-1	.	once	CSVLVVGTDTQYF	TGCAGCGTACTTGTTGTCGGTACAGATACGCAGTATTTT
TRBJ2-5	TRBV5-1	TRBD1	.	CASSSGTGRRETQYF	TGCGCCAGCAGCTCCGGGACAGGGAGACGGGAGACCCAGTACTTC
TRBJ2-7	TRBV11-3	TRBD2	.	CASSSRTSGGRTHEQYF	TGTGCCAGCAGCTCCAGGACTAGCGGTGGACGCACGCACGAGCAGTACTTC
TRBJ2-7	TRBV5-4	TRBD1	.	CASSPDRLYEQYF	TGTGCCAGCAGCCCGGACAGGCTTTACGAGCAGTACTTC
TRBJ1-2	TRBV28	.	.	CASSFRRGRRDYTF	TGTGCCAGCAGTTTCCGCAGGGGCCGCCGGGACTACACCTTC
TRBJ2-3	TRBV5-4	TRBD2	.	CASSLGLAGGTDTQYF	TGTGCCAGCAGCTTGGGACTAGCGGGAGGGACAGATACGCAGTATTTT
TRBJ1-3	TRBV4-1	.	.	CASSLTAGPGNTIYF	TGCGCCAGCAGCCTAACGGCAGGGCCTGGAAACACCATATATTTT
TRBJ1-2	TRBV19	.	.	CASKLPGGYGYTF	TGTGCCAGTAAACTTCCCGGAGGCTATGGCTACACCTTC
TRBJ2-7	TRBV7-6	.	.	CASSLEGEGEQYF	TGTGCCAGCAGCTTGGAGGGAGAGGGGGAGCAGTACTTC
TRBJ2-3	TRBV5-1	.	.	CASSLARQIGQYF	TGCGCCAGCAGCTTGGCTCGACAGATAGGGCAGTATTTT
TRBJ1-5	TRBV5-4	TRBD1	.	CASSRDRDQPQHF	TGTGCCAGCAGCCGGGACAGGGATCAGCCCCAGCATTTT
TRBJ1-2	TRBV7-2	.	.	CASSLVQFNAYGYTF	TGTGCCAGCAGCTTAGTACAGTTCAACGCCTATGGCTACACCTTC
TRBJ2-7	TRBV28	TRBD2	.	CASRSAGPSYEQYF	TGTGCCAGCAGGTCAGCGGGACCCTCCTACGAGCAGTACTTC
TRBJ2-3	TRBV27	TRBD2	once	CASSLDLAARTDTQYF	TGTGCCAGCAGTTTAGACCTAGCGGCCCGCACAGATACGCAGTATTTT
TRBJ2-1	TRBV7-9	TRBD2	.	CASSKLKTSGSRNEQFF	TGTGCCAGCAGCAAACTTAAGACTAGCGGGAGTCGGAATGAGCAGTTCTTC
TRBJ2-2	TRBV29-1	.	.	CSASEQGLIGELFF	TGCAGCGCCAGTGAACAGGGTCTAATCGGGGAGCTGTTTTTT
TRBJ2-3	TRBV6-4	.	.	CASNSWLAVTDTQYF	TGTGCCAGCAATAGCTGGTTAGCGGTCACAGATACGCAGTATTTT
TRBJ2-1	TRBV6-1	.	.	CASSDPDSYNEQFF	TGTGCCAGCAGTGACCCGGACAGTTACAATGAGCAGTTCTTC
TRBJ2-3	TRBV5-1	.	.	CASSLEAATSTDTQYF	TGCGCCAGCAGCTTGGAAGCGGCCACTAGCACAGATACGCAGTATTTT
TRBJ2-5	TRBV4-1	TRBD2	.	CASTLAGGLQETQYF	TGCGCCAGCACCTTAGCGGGAGGGCTTCAAGAGACCCAGTACTTC
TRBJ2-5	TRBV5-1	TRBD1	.	CASSTQPTGGETQYF	TGCGCCAGCAGCACACAACCGACAGGGGGGGAGACCCAGTACTTC
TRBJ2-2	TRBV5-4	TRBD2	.	CASSPRLAGGSTGELFF	TGTGCCAGCAGTCCTAGATTAGCGGGAGGTAGCACCGGGGAGCTGTTTTTT
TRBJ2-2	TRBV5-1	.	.	CASSFRQVAGELFF	TGCGCCAGCAGCTTCCGCCAGGTCGCCGGGGAGCTGTTTTTT
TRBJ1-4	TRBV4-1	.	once	CASSQDEQGGTKLFF	TGCGCCAGCAGCCAAGATGAACAGGGCGGAACAAAACTGTTTTTT
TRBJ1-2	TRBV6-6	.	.	CASGEQGLYGYTF	TGTGCCAGCGGAGAACAGGGCCTCTATGGCTACACCTTC
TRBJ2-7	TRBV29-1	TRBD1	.	CSVGGQPSYEQYF	TGCAGCGTTGGGGGACAGCCATCCTACGAGCAGTACTTC
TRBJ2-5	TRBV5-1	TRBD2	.	CASSIAGTSGYQETQYF	TGCGCCAGCAGCATCGCAGGGACTAGCGGGTACCAAGAGACCCAGTACTTC
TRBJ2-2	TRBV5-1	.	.	CASSGSGNTGELFF	TGCGCCAGCAGCGGGAGCGGGAACACCGGGGAGCTGTTTTTT
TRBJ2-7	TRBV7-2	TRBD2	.	CASSLASLGLGAYEQYF	TGTGCCAGCAGCTTAGCGTCTCTGGGACTAGGGGCCTACGAGCAGTACTTC
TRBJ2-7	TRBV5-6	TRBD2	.	CASSGGLAASYEQYF	TGTGCCAGCAGCGGGGGACTAGCGGCTTCCTACGAGCAGTACTTC
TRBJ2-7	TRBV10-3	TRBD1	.	CAISPGGLTAYEQYF	TGTGCCATCAGTCCAGGGGGCCTAACAGCCTACGAGCAGTACTTC
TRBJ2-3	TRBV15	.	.	CATSRESTDTQYF	TGTGCCACCAGCCGGGAATCCACAGATACGCAGTATTTT
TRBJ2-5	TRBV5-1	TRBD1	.	CASSMLDRDETQYF	TGCGCCAGCAGCATGTTAGACAGGGATGAGACCCAGTACTTC
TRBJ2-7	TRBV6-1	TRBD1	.	CASPGQGAYEKYF	TGTGCCAGCCCGGGACAGGGAGCCTACGAGAAGTACTTC
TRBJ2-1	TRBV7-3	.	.	CASSLSAGGRYNEQFF	TGTGCCAGCAGCCTATCCGCGGGTGGGAGGTACAATGAGCAGTTCTTC